The 25 T cell receptor beta chains reported below all come from one sample, sequenced in a study of blood T cell repertoires in COVID-19. Clones were sequenced by immunoSEQ multiplex PCR, and TCRdb holds only the in-frame ones, with some missing. The sample records some 110,000 clones, over 60% being singletons. Sequencing was done on a sample of peripheral blood. These TCRs come from a man between 65 and 80 years old with acute or convalescent COVID-19.

A note on this clone: A much larger clone lies one base from this, so it may be a read error. Different DNA sequences within this sample yield the same CDR3. The genes are TRBV7-9 and TRBJ1-2; D perhaps matches TRBD1 (6 bases). With 5 bases removed from V and 1 base from J, the gap between germline ends came to 11 bases. This CDR3 is 14 amino acids long. From germline, CDR1 is SEHNR and CDR2 FQNEAQ (reference sequence). CDR3 amino acids: CASSLGGDNYGYTF. In DNA, the CDR3 is TGTGCCAGCAGCCTAGGGGGAGATAACTATGGCTACACCTTC.

V and J are TRBV7-2 and TRBJ2-5; TRBD2 matches at 13 bases. The V and J ends lost 6 bases and 4 bases, in that order; junction bases with no gene match: 5. CDR1 and CDR2 (germline): SGHTA, FQGNSA. The CDR3 totals 15 residues. The CDR3 DNA reads TGTGCCAGCAGGCGGACTAGCGGGGGAGGAGAGACCCAGTACTTC. Its protein product is CASRRTSGGGETQYF.

To note about this clone: Distinct nucleotide sequences in the sample also encode this CDR3. The chain uses TRBV14 and TRBJ1-2; D not certain. This CDR3 is 13 amino acids long. CDR1 is SGHDN, CDR2 FVKESK, per germline. V lost 1 base, J lost 3 bases, and 6 bases lay in between. The CDR3 DNA sequence: TGTGCCAGCAGCCAAGGAGGGTACTATGGCTACACCTTC. Its protein product is CASSQGGYYGYTF.

This clone was counted a few times. This chain links TRBV6-4 with TRBJ2-2; 7 positions match TRBD1. CDR1 and CDR2 from the germline V gene are MRHNA and SNTAGT. CDR3 length: 14 amino acids. Trimming took 6 bases from V and 5 from J; bases not matched to a gene: 6. The CDR3 bases are TGTGCCAGCAGACCCCAGGGGGTTACCGGGGAGCTGTTTTTT. This gives the protein CASRPQGVTGELFF.

This clone was seen only a few times. The V gene is TRBV2, the J gene TRBJ1-5; D possibly corresponds to TRBD1 (5 bases). Germline values: CDR1 SNHLY, CDR2 FYNNEI. The CDR3 runs to 13 residues. V was clipped by 7 bases and J by 5 bases, with 12 bases between them. The CDR3 DNA reads as TGTGCCAGCACCTGGACATTAGATCAGCCCCAGCATTTT. It specifies CASTWTLDQPQHF. Using reference TRBV2 and TRBJ1-5 for the parts outside the CDR3, the full variable domain is EPEVTQTPSHQVTQMGQEVILRCVPISNHLYFYWYRQILGQKVEFLVSFYNNEISEKSEIFDDQFSVERPDGSNFTLKIRSTKLEDSAMYFCASTWTLDQPQHFGDGTRLSIL.

The rearrangement joins TRBV30 to TRBJ2-7, with 9 bases lining up with TRBD1. The CDR3 is made up of 14 amino acids. Per germline, CDR1 GTSNPN and CDR2 SVGIG (reference sequence). The ends lost 3 bases at V and 2 bases at J; junction bases unmatched: 5. The CDR3: CAWRRTGDTYEQYF. The CDR3 bases are TGTGCCTGGAGGAGGACAGGGGATACCTACGAGCAGTACTTC.

This clone came up once. The genes are TRBV6-1 and TRBJ2-2; TRBD2 matches 9 bases. V dropped 2 bases and J dropped 5; count of bases not matched to a gene: 9. CDR3 length equals 17 residues. Germline V lookup: CDR1 MNHNS, CDR2 SASEGT. The CDR3, as DNA: TGTGCCAGCAGTGAAACCTCTAGCGGGGCGAGGACCGGGGAGCTGTTTTTT. Amino acid sequence: CASSETSSGARTGELFF.

This chain links TRBV4-1 with TRBJ2-3, with 7 bases lining up with TRBD1. Per the germline V gene, CDR1 is MGHRA and CDR2 is YSYEKL. The V and J ends lost 4 bases and 3 bases, in that order; junction bases with no gene match: 4. This CDR3 is 14 amino acids long. This CDR3 is CASSPQTGTDTQYF. The CDR3 DNA reads as TGCGCCAGCAGCCCCCAGACAGGGACAGATACGCAGTATTTT.

The J gene is TRBJ1-3, the V gene TRBV5-6; 9 positions match TRBD1. The V and J ends lost 2 bases and 8 bases, in that order; junction bases with no gene match: 11. Per the germline V gene, CDR1 is SGHDT and CDR2 is YYEEEE. This CDR3 region has 16 residues. Here the CDR3 reads CASSFTPGTGPYTIYF. As DNA, the CDR3 is TGTGCCAGCAGCTTCACGCCGGGGACAGGGCCGTACACCATATATTTT.

This clone was seen a single time. The chain recombines TRBV28 with TRBJ2-4, with TRBD2 matching 7 bases. With 5 bases clipped from V and 1 base from J, the junction kept 17 bases outside the gene matches. Looked up from germline, CDR1 is MDHEN and CDR2 is SYDVKM. The CDR3 sequence is 19 residues long. CDR3 DNA sequence: TGTGCCAGCAGTGACGTACAGAGCTTGGGGAGGGTCGCCAAAAACATTCAGTACTTC. It is translated as CASSDVQSLGRVAKNIQYF.

J is TRBJ2-3 and V is TRBV29-1; no firm D call. This CDR3 is 13 amino acids long. Germline values: CDR1 SQVTM, CDR2 ANQGSEA. V gave up 2 bases and J gave up 6 bases, with 12 bases separating them. CDR3 amino acids: CSVEPRPGDTQYF. Here the CDR3 DNA reads TGCAGCGTTGAACCTCGACCCGGGGATACGCAGTATTTT.

This clone was recorded once. The chain links TRBV2 to TRBJ2-5; 10 positions match TRBD1. This CDR3 comprises 15 residues. Germline CDR1 SNHLY, CDR2 FYNNEI. V was pared by 10 bases and J by 4 bases, with 12 bases of the junction left unmatched. CDR3 in DNA: TGTGCCAATGGGGACAGGGGCACTCCCGGAGAGACCCAGTACTTC. This gives the protein CANGDRGTPGETQYF.

The chain carries TRBV3-1 (or the pseudogene TRBV3-2) and TRBJ2-4; tentatively, D is TRBD1 (6 bases). V was clipped by 0 bases and J by 5 bases, with 20 bases between them. The CDR3 is 18 amino acids. Germline V lookup: CDR1 LGHDT, CDR2 YNNKEL (reference sequence). CDR3 DNA: TGTGCCAGCAGCCAAGATCCTTGGCAGATTGGACAGCAAAACATTCAGTACTTC. Protein: CASSQDPWQIGQQNIQYF.

This chain connects TRBV19 to TRBJ1-6; D uncertain. V lost 9 bases and J 7 bases, leaving 19 bases between the germline ends. The length of the CDR3 is 15 residues. Germline-derived CDR1 and CDR2 are LNHDA and SQIVND (reference sequence). CDR3 sequence: CASRTGLRSNSPLHF. CDR3 sequence (DNA): TGTGCCAGCAGAACTGGCTTGAGGAGCAATTCACCCCTCCACTTT.

The chain carries TRBV5-6 and TRBJ1-2; TRBD1 might be the D (6 bases). Germline V gene data show CDR1 as SGHDT and CDR2 as YYEEEE. Trimming removed 2 bases from V and 8 bases from J, with 22 bases in between. The CDR3 consists of 16 residues. As DNA, the CDR3 is TGTGCCAGCAGCTTTTGGACAGCCTTCTTGAGGGAAGGCTACACCTTC. Translated, it gives CASSFWTAFLREGYTF.

The rearrangement joins TRBV3-1 (or the pseudogene TRBV3-2) to TRBJ2-5; D possibly corresponds to TRBD2 (5 bases). Germline values: CDR1 LGHDT, CDR2 YNNKEL (reference sequence). This CDR3 is built from 13 residues. The germline V and J ends were trimmed by 6 bases and 5 bases, with 13 bases remaining between them. CDR3 coding DNA: TGTGCCAGCAGGCATCCCGAGCGGGAGACCCAGTACTTC. Protein sequence: CASRHPERETQYF.

A few counts support this clone. The CDR3 region has the DNA TGTGCCAGCAGTTTCGGACAGGGATCCGGAAACACCATATATTTT. Protein product: CASSFGQGSGNTIYF. The V gene is TRBV6-5, the J gene TRBJ1-3, with 8 bases matching TRBD1. V lost 4 bases to trimming and J lost 4 bases; unmatched junction nucleotides: 6. Germline values: CDR1 MNHEY, CDR2 SVGAGI. The CDR3 totals 15 residues.

There are a few counts of this clone. The chain uses TRBV4-2 and TRBJ2-7; a weak D match, TRBD2 (6 bases). V lost 0 bases and J 2 bases, leaving 14 bases between the germline ends. CDR1 is LGHNA, CDR2 YNFKEQ, per germline. The length of the CDR3 is 16 residues. CDR3: CASSQDGAGSPYEQYF. CDR3 sequence (DNA): TGTGCCAGCAGCCAAGATGGGGCGGGGTCCCCCTACGAGCAGTACTTC.

V is TRBV25-1 and J is TRBJ1-6, with TRBD1 matching 8 bases. From germline, CDR1 is MGHDK and CDR2 SYGVNS. Trimming took 8 bases from V and 5 from J; bases not matched to a gene: 2. The CDR3 spans 13 residues. The CDR3 region is CASLGQDNSPLHF. Here the CDR3 DNA reads TGTGCCAGCCTGGGACAGGATAATTCACCCCTCCACTTT. Full variable domain (outside the CDR3, taken from reference TRBV25-1 and TRBJ1-6): EADIYQTPRYLVIGTGKKITLECSQTMGHDKMYWYQQDPGMELHLIHYSYGVNSTEKGDLSSESTVSRIRTEHFPLTLESARPSHTSQYLCASLGQDNSPLHFGNGTRLTVT.

This chain uses TRBV2 with TRBJ1-1; D is unclear. The germline V gene encodes CDR1 SNHLY and CDR2 FYNNEI. The CDR3 runs to 14 residues. V lost 2 bases and J lost 2, with 9 bases in between. The CDR3 loop reads CASSERHRNTEAFF. CDR3 nucleotides: TGTGCCAGCAGTGAACGACACCGAAACACTGAAGCTTTCTTT. Drawing the rest from reference TRBV2 and TRBJ1-1, the complete variable domain is EPEVTQTPSHQVTQMGQEVILRCVPISNHLYFYWYRQILGQKVEFLVSFYNNEISEKSEIFDDQFSVERPDGSNFTLKIRSTKLEDSAMYFCASSERHRNTEAFFGQGTRLTVV.

This chain links TRBV11-2 with TRBJ2-3, with TRBD2 matching over 13 bases. The CDR3 spans 17 residues. CDR1 and CDR2 from the germline V gene are SGHAT and FQNNGV. J was trimmed by 7 bases and V by 1 base; bases with no gene match: 8. CDR3 in amino acids: CASSLARTSGGTNTQYF. The CDR3 DNA reads TGTGCCAGCAGCTTAGCGCGGACTAGCGGGGGTACGAATACGCAGTATTTT.

This rearrangement joins TRBV28 to TRBJ2-7; TRBD1 matches 10 bases. The CDR3 is made up of 16 amino acids. Germline assignment: CDR1 MDHEN and CDR2 SYDVKM. V lost 3 bases and J lost 3; bases outside the gene matches: 8. The chain's CDR3 is CASSLAPGTGDYEQYF. In DNA form, the CDR3 reads TGTGCCAGCAGTTTGGCCCCCGGGACAGGGGACTACGAGCAGTACTTC.

The chain carries TRBV19 and TRBJ2-3; TRBD1 is a possible D gene (5 bases). The germline V and J ends were trimmed by 6 bases and 4 bases, with 11 bases remaining between them. Germline CDR1 LNHDA, CDR2 SQIVND (reference sequence). CDR3 length: 13 residues. The CDR3 sequence is CASRAQGSDTQYF. As DNA, the CDR3 is TGTGCCAGTAGGGCCCAGGGCTCAGATACGCAGTATTTT. Looking up the rest from reference TRBV19 and TRBJ2-3 gives the full variable domain: DGGITQSPKYLFRKEGQNVTLSCEQNLNHDAMYWYRQDPGQGLRLIYYSQIVNDFQKGDIAEGYSVSREKKESFPLTVTSAQKNPTAFYLCASRAQGSDTQYFGPGTRLTVL.

This chain joins TRBV14 and TRBJ2-1, with TRBD2 matching over 9 bases. Germline V CDR1 and CDR2: SGHDN, FVKESK. The CDR3 runs 15 residues. J was trimmed by 4 bases and V by 0 bases; bases with no gene match: 1. CDR3 coding DNA: TGTGCCAGCAGCCAAGAAGCGGGGGGTTACAATGAGCAGTTCTTC. This gives the protein CASSQEAGGYNEQFF.

This clone was recorded once. The rearrangement joins TRBV27 to TRBJ2-1; D call uncertain. The V and J ends lost 5 bases and 0 bases respectively, with 11 bases between them. CDR1 is MNHEY, CDR2 SMNVEV, per germline (reference sequence). This CDR3 is 15 amino acids long. CDR3 amino acids: CASSPYLSSYNEQFF. As DNA, the CDR3 is TGTGCCAGCAGTCCCTACCTGAGCTCCTACAATGAGCAGTTCTTC.